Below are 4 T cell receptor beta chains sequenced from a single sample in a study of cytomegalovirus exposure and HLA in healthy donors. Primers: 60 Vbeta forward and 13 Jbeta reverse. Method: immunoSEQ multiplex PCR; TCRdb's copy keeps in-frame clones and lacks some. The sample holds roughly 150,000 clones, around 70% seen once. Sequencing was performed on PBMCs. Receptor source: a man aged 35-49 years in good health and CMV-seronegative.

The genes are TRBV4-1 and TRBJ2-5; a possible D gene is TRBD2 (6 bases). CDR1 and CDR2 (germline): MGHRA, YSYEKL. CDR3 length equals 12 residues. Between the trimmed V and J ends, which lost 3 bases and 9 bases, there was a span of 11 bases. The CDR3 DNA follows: TGCGCCAGCAGCCACCCAGGGAGGTCCCAGTACTTC. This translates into CASSHPGRSQYF.

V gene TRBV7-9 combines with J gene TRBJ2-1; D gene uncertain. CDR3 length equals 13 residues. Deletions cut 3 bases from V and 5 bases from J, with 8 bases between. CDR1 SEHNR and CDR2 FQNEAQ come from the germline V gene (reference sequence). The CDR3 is CASSFSQNNEQFF. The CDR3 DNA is TGTGCCAGCAGCTTCAGTCAGAACAATGAGCAGTTCTTC.

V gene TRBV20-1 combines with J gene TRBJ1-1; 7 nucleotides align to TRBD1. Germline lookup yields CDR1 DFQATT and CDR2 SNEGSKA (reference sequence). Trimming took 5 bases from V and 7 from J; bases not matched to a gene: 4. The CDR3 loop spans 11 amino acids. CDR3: CSASRDSEAFF. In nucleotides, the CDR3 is TGCAGTGCTTCTCGGGACAGTGAAGCTTTCTTT.

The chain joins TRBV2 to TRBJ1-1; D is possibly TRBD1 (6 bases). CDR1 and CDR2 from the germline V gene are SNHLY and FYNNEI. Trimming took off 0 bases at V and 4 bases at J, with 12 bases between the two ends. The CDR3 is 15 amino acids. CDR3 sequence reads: CASSEAQGSVTEAFF. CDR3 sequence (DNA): TGTGCCAGCAGTGAAGCCCAGGGGTCGGTCACTGAAGCTTTCTTT.